This is a list of T cell receptor beta chains from one sample in a study of cytomegalovirus exposure and HLA in healthy donors. Only in-frame clones appear in the TCRdb table, and some are missing; sequencing was by immunoSEQ multiplex PCR. Here the sample spans 150,000 to 180,000 clones, about 85% being singletons. The material sequenced was PBMCs. Source of these receptors: a young man in good health and CMV-seropositive. CDR3s include the opening cysteine and the closing phenylalanine or tryptophan. D genes are given only for firm matches. The listing skips clone size in some rows; elsewhere it reads once, few, many or a size class.

j_call: TRBJ1-2
v_call: TRBV7-2
d_call: NA
clone_size: NA
cdr3_aa: CASSLTSTTGKLDYTF
cdr3_nt: TGTGCCAGCAGCTTAACGTCTACGACAGGAAAGCTCGACTACACCTTC

j_call: TRBJ1-2
v_call: TRBV11-2
d_call: TRBD1
clone_size: few
cdr3_aa: CASSLTGGGLRDGGYTF
cdr3_nt: TGTGCCAGCAGCCTAACAGGGGGAGGATTACGAGACGGTGGCTACACCTTC

j_call: TRBJ2-1
v_call: TRBV29-1
d_call: TRBD2
clone_size: NA
cdr3_aa: CSATGTSGRGEQFF
cdr3_nt: TGCAGCGCCACCGGGACTAGCGGGAGGGGTGAGCAGTTCTTC

j_call: TRBJ2-2
v_call: TRBV7-3
d_call: NA
clone_size: NA
cdr3_aa: CASSFLGGANTGELFF
cdr3_nt: TGTGCCAGCAGCTTTCTGGGCGGGGCGAACACCGGGGAGCTGTTTTTT

j_call: TRBJ1-3
v_call: TRBV5-5
d_call: NA
clone_size: NA
cdr3_aa: CASTPGGAGNTIYF
cdr3_nt: TGTGCCAGCACACCCGGGGGTGCCGGAAACACCATATATTTT

j_call: TRBJ1-1
v_call: TRBV7-9
d_call: NA
clone_size: NA
cdr3_aa: CASTPYSAEAFF
cdr3_nt: TGTGCCAGCACCCCTTACTCTGCTGAAGCTTTCTTT

j_call: TRBJ2-7
v_call: TRBV4-1
d_call: TRBD1
clone_size: NA
cdr3_aa: CASSQDWGTGGIYYEQYF
cdr3_nt: TGCGCCAGCAGCCAAGATTGGGGGACAGGTGGGATCTACTACGAGCAGTACTTC

j_call: TRBJ1-3
v_call: TRBV28
d_call: NA
clone_size: NA
cdr3_aa: CASSFSDSGNTIYF
cdr3_nt: TGTGCCAGCAGTTTCTCGGACAGTGGAAACACCATATATTTT

j_call: TRBJ2-2
v_call: TRBV9
d_call: TRBD2
clone_size: NA
cdr3_aa: CASSVGGLAGPTGELFF
cdr3_nt: TGTGCCAGCAGCGTAGGAGGACTAGCGGGGCCGACCGGGGAGCTGTTTTTT

j_call: TRBJ2-2
v_call: TRBV6-1
d_call: TRBD2
clone_size: few
cdr3_aa: CASSVRTSGIGTGELFF
cdr3_nt: TGTGCCAGCAGTGTTAGGACTAGCGGGATAGGTACCGGGGAGCTGTTTTTT

j_call: TRBJ1-1
v_call: TRBV5-1
d_call: NA
clone_size: NA
cdr3_aa: CASSRQPVGGGDEAFF
cdr3_nt: TGCGCCAGCAGCCGACAACCAGTGGGAGGAGGAGATGAAGCTTTCTTT

j_call: TRBJ1-1
v_call: TRBV5-4
d_call: TRBD1
clone_size: NA
cdr3_aa: CASSPGQGRNTEAFF
cdr3_nt: TGTGCCAGCAGCCCCGGACAGGGACGGAACACTGAAGCTTTCTTT

j_call: TRBJ2-1
v_call: TRBV6-1
d_call: NA
clone_size: NA
cdr3_aa: CASLDTSSYNEQFF
cdr3_nt: TGTGCCAGCTTAGACACGAGCTCCTACAATGAGCAGTTCTTC

j_call: TRBJ2-7
v_call: TRBV2
d_call: TRBD1
clone_size: NA
cdr3_aa: CASSPGTGVYF
cdr3_nt: TGTGCCAGCAGCCCTGGGACAGGGGTGTACTTC

j_call: TRBJ2-3
v_call: TRBV5-1
d_call: TRBD1
clone_size: NA
cdr3_aa: CASSLEGAMGADTQYF
cdr3_nt: TGCGCCAGCAGCTTGGAGGGGGCCATGGGCGCAGATACGCAGTATTTT

j_call: TRBJ1-4
v_call: TRBV9
d_call: TRBD1
clone_size: once
cdr3_aa: CASSPQGAPEKLFF
cdr3_nt: TGTGCCAGCAGCCCACAGGGGGCCCCTGAAAAACTGTTTTTT

j_call: TRBJ1-1
v_call: TRBV12-5
d_call: TRBD1
clone_size: NA
cdr3_aa: CASGLVGQGMDTEAFF
cdr3_nt: TGTGCTAGTGGTTTGGTAGGACAGGGTATGGACACTGAAGCTTTCTTT

j_call: TRBJ1-5
v_call: TRBV6-1
d_call: NA
clone_size: NA
cdr3_aa: CASSDGGGNQPQHF
cdr3_nt: TGTGCCAGCAGTGACGGGGGGGGCAATCAGCCCCAGCATTTT

j_call: TRBJ1-2
v_call: TRBV14
d_call: NA
clone_size: NA
cdr3_aa: CASSQAPQGSYGYTF
cdr3_nt: TGTGCCAGCAGCCAAGCTCCGCAGGGGTCCTATGGCTACACCTTC

j_call: TRBJ1-1
v_call: TRBV6-5
d_call: NA
clone_size: NA
cdr3_aa: CASSYSIVERAFF
cdr3_nt: TGTGCCAGCAGTTACTCGATTGTAGAGAGAGCTTTCTTT

j_call: TRBJ2-2
v_call: TRBV10-3
d_call: NA
clone_size: NA
cdr3_aa: CATSDPREYGELFF
cdr3_nt: TGTGCCACTTCGGACCCCCGGGAATACGGGGAGCTGTTTTTT

j_call: TRBJ2-2
v_call: TRBV7-9
d_call: NA
clone_size: NA
cdr3_aa: CASSAQGSTGELFF
cdr3_nt: TGTGCCAGCAGCGCGCAGGGTTCCACCGGGGAGCTGTTTTTT

j_call: TRBJ1-6
v_call: TRBV4-1
d_call: NA
clone_size: NA
cdr3_aa: CASSQEPGSNSPLHF
cdr3_nt: TGCGCCAGCAGCCAAGAACCAGGTTCTAATTCACCCCTCCACTTT

j_call: TRBJ1-2
v_call: TRBV2
d_call: NA
clone_size: NA
cdr3_aa: CASSSDIYGYTF
cdr3_nt: TGTGCCAGCAGTTCTGACATTTATGGCTACACCTTC

j_call: TRBJ1-3
v_call: TRBV6-1
d_call: NA
clone_size: NA
cdr3_aa: CASSEGGAGNTIYF
cdr3_nt: TGTGCCAGCAGTGAAGGGGGCGCTGGAAACACCATATATTTT

j_call: TRBJ1-1
v_call: TRBV5-1
d_call: NA
clone_size: few
cdr3_aa: CASSLGLQVSMNTEAFF
cdr3_nt: TGCGCCAGCAGCTTGGGTTTGCAGGTGTCCATGAACACTGAAGCTTTCTTT

j_call: TRBJ1-1
v_call: TRBV5-8
d_call: NA
clone_size: NA
cdr3_aa: CASSLGWANTEAFF
cdr3_nt: TGTGCCAGCAGCTTGGGATGGGCGAACACTGAAGCTTTCTTT

j_call: TRBJ2-3
v_call: TRBV6-4
d_call: NA
clone_size: NA
cdr3_aa: CASSVSLSTDTQYF
cdr3_nt: TGTGCCAGCAGTGTGAGCCTTTCCACAGATACGCAGTATTTT

j_call: TRBJ2-7
v_call: TRBV4-2
d_call: TRBD2
clone_size: NA
cdr3_aa: CASSQITSGNYYEQYF
cdr3_nt: TGTGCCAGCAGCCAAATCACTAGCGGGAATTACTACGAGCAGTACTTC

j_call: TRBJ2-1
v_call: TRBV4-1
d_call: TRBD2
clone_size: once
cdr3_aa: CASSSGLAGLNEQFF
cdr3_nt: TGCGCCAGCAGCTCGGGACTAGCGGGCCTTAATGAGCAGTTCTTC